This T cell receptor beta chain comes out of a study of blood T cell repertoires in COVID-19. The CDR3 sequence is 15 residues long. Losses at the gene ends were 3 bases for V and 2 bases for J; bases not matched to a gene: 8. Germline CDR1 and CDR2: SGDLS and YYNGEE. In the authors' workflow: Estimated nucleated cell counts came from reference gene primer amplification. Here immunoSEQ multiplex PCR was the method, and the copy in TCRdb shows in-frame clones only, minus some. V, J and clone size reflect that table, while D and trimming were determined from the DNA. The repertoire holds approximately 250,000 clones, with 80% to 90% as singletons.

The sequenced material came from peripheral blood. This chain links TRBV9 with TRBJ2-7; 7 positions match TRBD2. The source of this sequence is a woman aged 65 to 85 with COVID-19, enrolled during active disease. CDR3 DNA sequence: TGTGCCAGCAGCGCGGCGGCTGGGACTACCTACGAGCAGTACTTC. It encodes CASSAAAGTTYEQYF.